The 21 T cell receptor beta chains below all came from one sample that was sequenced in a study of beta chain features in type 1 diabetes. Of the isolated RNA, all was reverse transcribed, and so the sequenced material was expressed TCRB transcripts. The assay was immunoSEQ multiplex PCR, and TCRdb's table has in-frame clones only and misses some. The sample includes 250,000 to 300,000 clones, approximately 25% of them seen just once. Study outcomes and limitations: Researchers report that Type 1 diabetes patients had moderately but significantly shorter TCRB CDR3s across all four CD4+ subsets.

These receptors' antigens are unknown. Sequenced: naive CD4+ T cells from blood. These TCRs come from a woman in her twenties or thirties with type 1 diabetes.

This chain joins TRBV4-1 and TRBJ1-5, with D tentatively TRBD1 (6 bases). The CDR3 contains 13 residues. CDR1 is MGHRA and CDR2 is YSYEKL in the germline V gene. Trimming pared 9 bases from V and 5 bases from J, leaving 14 bases between. The CDR3 DNA is TGCGCCAGTAAAGGACAGCCAGATCAGCCCCAGCATTTT. This codes for CASKGQPDQPQHF.

The chain is built from TRBV27 and TRBJ2-6, with TRBD2 as a possible D gene (6 bases). The germline gives CDR1 MNHEY, CDR2 SMNVEV (reference sequence). V gave up 0 bases and J gave up 0 bases, with 6 bases separating them. This CDR3 is 16 amino acids long. The CDR3 nucleotides are TGTGCCAGCAGTTTATCGCGGGGCTCTGGGGCCAACGTCCTGACTTTC. As protein: CASSLSRGSGANVLTF.

This clone was seen a handful of times. The chain couples TRBV13 to TRBJ2-7; TRBD2 is a possible D gene (6 bases). The CDR3 spans 15 residues. V dropped 0 bases and J dropped 2 bases, with 11 bases sitting between them. Germline-derived CDR1 and CDR2 are PRHDT and FYEKMQ (reference sequence). This CDR3 is CASSLGPTGAYEQYF. In DNA, the CDR3 is TGTGCCAGCAGCTTAGGCCCGACGGGGGCCTACGAGCAGTACTTC.

V gene TRBV2 combines with J gene TRBJ2-6, with 7 bases fitting TRBD2. CDR3 size: 17 residues. The V segment lost 7 bases and the J segment 0 bases; nucleotides outside the gene matches: 9. The germline CDR1 and CDR2 sequences are SNHLY and FYNNEI. This chain's CDR3 is CASNFGRSGSGANVLTF. CDR3 sequence (DNA): TGTGCCAGCAATTTCGGGAGGAGCGGCTCTGGGGCCAACGTCCTGACTTTC.

The chain employs TRBV30 and TRBJ1-4, with D tentatively TRBD1 (6 bases). The CDR3 is made up of 14 amino acids. CDR1 GTSNPN and CDR2 SVGIG come from the germline V gene (reference sequence). V was pared by 1 base and J by 1 base, with 7 bases between. Here the CDR3 DNA reads TGTGCCTGGAGTGAGACAGGAACTAATGAAAAACTGTTTTTT. It encodes CAWSETGTNEKLFF.

This clone was observed a handful of times. This sequence joins TRBV29-1 and TRBJ2-7; D gene unclear. Germline V gene lookup returns CDR1 SQVTM and CDR2 ANQGSEA. The CDR3 covers 13 residues. The V end lost 2 bases, the J end lost 7 bases, and 15 bases lay between the germline ends. The CDR3 loop reads CSVESSLSKEQYF. As DNA, the CDR3 is TGCAGCGTTGAAAGCTCTCTCTCTAAGGAGCAGTACTTC.

The V gene is TRBV25-1, the J gene TRBJ1-3, with no clear D. The CDR3 totals 16 residues. V shed 4 bases and J shed 3 bases, with 16 bases lying between them. Per germline, CDR1 MGHDK and CDR2 SYGVNS. The CDR3 protein is CASSVIISGGGNTIYF. The CDR3 nucleotides are TGTGCCAGCAGTGTGATTATATCGGGTGGTGGAAACACCATATATTTT.

This clone has a handful of counts. The identical CDR3 is also encoded by other nucleotide sequences in the sample. The gene calls are TRBV18 and TRBJ2-3; D remains ambiguous. V was cut by 3 bases and J by 0 bases, with 7 bases left in between. This CDR3 has 14 amino acids. The germline V gene encodes CDR1 KGHSH and CDR2 LQKENI. The CDR3 spells CASSPTTSTDTQYF. CDR3 DNA: TGTGCCAGCTCACCCACGACTAGCACAGATACGCAGTATTTT.

This clone appeared a few times. The J gene is TRBJ2-1, the V gene TRBV19, with 9 bases fitting TRBD1. The CDR3 is made up of 13 amino acids. Per the germline V gene, CDR1 is LNHDA and CDR2 is SQIVND (reference sequence). Trimming cost V 6 bases and J 6 bases; bases outside gene matches: 3. The chain's CDR3 is CASSGQGINEQFF. The CDR3 DNA is TGTGCCAGTAGCGGACAGGGGATCAATGAGCAGTTCTTC.

This chain uses TRBV28 with TRBJ2-7; D perhaps matches TRBD1 (5 bases). The CDR3 sequence is 13 residues long. Germline values: CDR1 MDHEN, CDR2 SYDVKM. Between the trimmed V and J ends, which lost 5 bases and 0 bases, there was a span of 8 bases. CDR3 DNA sequence: TGTGCCAGCAGTCAAGGGGTCTCCTACGAGCAGTACTTC. Protein: CASSQGVSYEQYF.

The DNA of the CDR3 is TGTGCCAGCAGCCCCGGACAGGGGGGGACCGGGGAGCTGTTTTTT. It codes for CASSPGQGGTGELFF. This chain connects TRBV6-6 to TRBJ2-2; 10 nucleotides agree with TRBD1. This CDR3 is 15 amino acids long. CDR1 is MNHNY, CDR2 SVGAGI, per germline (reference sequence). V was pared by 6 bases and J by 5 bases, with 6 bases of the junction left unmatched.

In its sample, this clone was seen a few times. This chain links TRBV30 with TRBJ2-2; possible D gene TRBD1, 5 bases. The CDR3 has 15 amino acids. V lost 0 bases and J lost 5, with 13 bases in between. CDR1 and CDR2 from the germline V gene are GTSNPN and SVGIG (reference sequence). Written as DNA, the CDR3 is TGTGCCTGGAGTGTCCACCCCACAGGAACCGGGGAGCTGTTTTTT. Translated, it gives CAWSVHPTGTGELFF.

This clone was recorded a few times. V and J are TRBV29-1 and TRBJ1-4; 10 bases align to TRBD1. There are 14 residues in the CDR3. With V trimmed by 7 bases and J by 5 bases, 7 bases remained unmatched. Germline CDR1 reads SQVTM; CDR2 reads ANQGSEA. In nucleotides, the CDR3 is TGCAGCGCCCTCCCGACAGGGGGCAATGAAAAACTGTTTTTT. The encoded protein is CSALPTGGNEKLFF.

This chain uses TRBV30 with TRBJ2-1; 7 bases match TRBD2. J lost 6 bases, V lost 7 bases, and 6 bases had no gene match. This CDR3 has 12 amino acids. Germline V gene sequence: CDR1 GTSNPN, CDR2 SVGIG (reference sequence). In nucleotides, the CDR3 is TGTGCCTATTCCGGGAGGCGCAATGAGCAGTTCTTC. This encodes CAYSGRRNEQFF.

The chain employs TRBV7-8 and TRBJ2-4, with a weak D call TRBD2 (6 bases). CDR1 and CDR2 from the germline V gene are SGHVS and FQNEAQ. CDR3 length equals 18 residues. The V end was cut by 5 bases, the J end by 0 bases, with 20 bases between. In DNA, the CDR3 is TGTGCCAGCAGCCTAGGGAGGTCGACTGACTTAGCCAAAAACATTCAGTACTTC. It encodes CASSLGRSTDLAKNIQYF.

The chain recombines TRBV4-1 with TRBJ2-7, with 8 bases lining up with TRBD1. The trim removed 3 bases at V and 4 bases at J, leaving 11 bases unmatched. CDR3 size: 16 residues. Looked up from germline, CDR1 is MGHRA and CDR2 is YSYEKL. The CDR3 reads CASSHEYRGKTYEQYF. The CDR3 nucleotides read TGCGCCAGCAGCCACGAGTACAGGGGGAAAACGTACGAGCAGTACTTC.

J is TRBJ2-1 and V is TRBV9; TRBD1 aligns across 8 bases. The J segment lost 4 bases and the V segment lost 2 bases, leaving 8 bases of the junction unmatched. This CDR3 has 16 residues. Per germline, CDR1 SGDLS and CDR2 YYNGEE. The DNA of the CDR3 is TGTGCCAGCAGCGTCACAGGGGGACTCACTTACAATGAGCAGTTCTTC. Translated: CASSVTGGLTYNEQFF.

The chain recombines TRBV14 with TRBJ2-7, with D possibly being TRBD2 (7 bases). The V end lost 1 base, the J end lost 6 bases, and 10 bases lay between the germline ends. Germline values: CDR1 SGHDN, CDR2 FVKESK. The CDR3 sequence is 13 residues long. CDR3 DNA sequence: TGTGCCAGCAGCCAAGGGGCGGGGGCCGAGCAGTACTTC. Protein: CASSQGAGAEQYF.

The rearrangement joins TRBV18 to TRBJ1-1, with D maybe TRBD1 (6 bases). The CDR3 contains 14 residues. The germline V and J ends were trimmed by 4 bases and 1 base, with 10 bases remaining between them. Germline V CDR1 and CDR2: KGHSH, LQKENI. The CDR3 loop is CASSQLDRNTEAFF. The CDR3 nucleotides read TGTGCCAGCTCACAATTGGACAGGAACACTGAAGCTTTCTTT.

This clone occurred a few times. The chain joins TRBV7-9 to TRBJ2-2; D remains ambiguous. CDR1 is SEHNR, CDR2 FQNEAQ, per germline (reference sequence). This CDR3 spans 16 amino acids. Deletions cut 0 bases from V and 1 base from J, with 9 bases between. CDR3 sequence reads: CASSLAVAENTGELFF. In DNA form, the CDR3 reads TGTGCCAGCAGCTTAGCAGTCGCAGAGAACACCGGGGAGCTGTTTTTT.

This clone was seen only a few times. The rearrangement links TRBV5-1 to TRBJ2-1; 10 bases agree with TRBD2. The CDR3 totals 13 residues. With 4 bases clipped from V and 6 bases from J, the junction kept 1 base outside the gene matches. Germline V gene lookup returns CDR1 SGHRS and CDR2 YFSETQ. The CDR3 sequence: CASSLAGVNEQFF. Here the CDR3 DNA reads TGCGCCAGCAGCCTAGCGGGAGTCAATGAGCAGTTCTTC.